Sequencing of this T cell receptor beta chain was carried out in a study of regulatory T cells in long-lasting Graves disease. Investigators prepared the TCR beta libraries by applying iRepertoire HTBI primers and Arm-PCR of CDR3 regions. TCRdb used MiXCR to reprocess the multiplex PCR reads, holding one entry per CDR3 protein. The sample consists of 450,000 to 700,000 distinct CDR3 sequences, approximately 13% of them appearing once. This clonotype was detected a few times. The time point denotes: newly diagnosed GD, antithyroid drugs for less than 3 months. RNA from PBMCs was the source of the TCR library. Germline V lookup: CDR1 MNHEY, CDR2 SVGEGT. The length of the CDR3 is 14 residues. V lost 5 bases, J lost 1 base, and 11 bases lay in between. This sample was also put to use in a study of T cells in Graves' hyperthyroidism and ophthalmopathy. That paper notes: Stable hyperthyroidism was separated from ophthalmopathy by a model based on 13 V-J features.

This specimen was peripheral blood mononuclear cells (PBMCs), taken at new diagnosis, from a patient treated with antithyroid drugs. The receptor was isolated from a man aged 25 to 40 with Graves disease. The chain uses TRBV6-2 or TRBV6-3 and TRBJ1-1, with D hard to call. CDR3 sequence (DNA): TGTGCCAGCAGTGAATCTGCGGGGAACACTGAAGCTTTCTTT. Protein: CASSESAGNTEAFF.